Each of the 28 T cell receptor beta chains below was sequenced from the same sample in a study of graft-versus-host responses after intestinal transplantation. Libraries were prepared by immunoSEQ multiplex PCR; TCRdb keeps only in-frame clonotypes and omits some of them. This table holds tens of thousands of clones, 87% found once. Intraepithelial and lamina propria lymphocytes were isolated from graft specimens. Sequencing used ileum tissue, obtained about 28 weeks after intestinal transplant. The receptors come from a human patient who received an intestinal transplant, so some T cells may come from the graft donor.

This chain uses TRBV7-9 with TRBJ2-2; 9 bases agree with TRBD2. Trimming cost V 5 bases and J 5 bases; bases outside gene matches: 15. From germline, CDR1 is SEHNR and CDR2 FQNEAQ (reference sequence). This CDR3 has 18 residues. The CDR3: CASSHDQWGTSNTGELFF. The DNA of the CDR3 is TGTGCCAGCAGCCATGACCAGTGGGGGACTAGCAATACCGGGGAGCTGTTTTTT.

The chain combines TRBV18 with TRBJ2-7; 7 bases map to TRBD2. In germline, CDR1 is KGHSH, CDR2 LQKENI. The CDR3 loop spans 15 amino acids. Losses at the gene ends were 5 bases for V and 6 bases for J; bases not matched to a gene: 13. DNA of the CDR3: TGTGCCAGCTCAGGCTTAGCGGGTCAACTTGGCGAGCAGTACTTC. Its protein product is CASSGLAGQLGEQYF.

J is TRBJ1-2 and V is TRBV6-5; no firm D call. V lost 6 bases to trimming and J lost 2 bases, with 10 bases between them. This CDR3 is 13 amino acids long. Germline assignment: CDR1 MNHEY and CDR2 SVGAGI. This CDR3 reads CASREDGNYGYTF. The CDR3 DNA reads TGTGCCAGCAGAGAGGACGGAAACTATGGCTACACCTTC.

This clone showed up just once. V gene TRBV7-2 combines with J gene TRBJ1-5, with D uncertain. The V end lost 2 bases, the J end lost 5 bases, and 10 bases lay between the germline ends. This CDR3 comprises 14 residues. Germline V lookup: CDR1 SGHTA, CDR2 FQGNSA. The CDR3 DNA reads TGTGCCAGCAGCTTAAGGGCGATCGATCAGCCCCAGCATTTT. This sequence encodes CASSLRAIDQPQHF.

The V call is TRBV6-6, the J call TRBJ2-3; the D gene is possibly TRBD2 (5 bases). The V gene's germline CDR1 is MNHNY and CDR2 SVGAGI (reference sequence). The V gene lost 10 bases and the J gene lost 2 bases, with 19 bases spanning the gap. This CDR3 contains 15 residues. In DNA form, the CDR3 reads TGTGCCACCCGGCCGTGGGAGCCCATCACAGATACGCAGTATTTT. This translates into CATRPWEPITDTQYF.

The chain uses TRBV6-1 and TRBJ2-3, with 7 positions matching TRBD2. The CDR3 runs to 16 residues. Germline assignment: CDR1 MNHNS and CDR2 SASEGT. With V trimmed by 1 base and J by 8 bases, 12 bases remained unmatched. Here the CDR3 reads CASSEGGLAAAGTQYF. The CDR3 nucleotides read TGTGCCAGCAGTGAAGGCGGGCTAGCGGCCGCAGGTACGCAGTATTTT.

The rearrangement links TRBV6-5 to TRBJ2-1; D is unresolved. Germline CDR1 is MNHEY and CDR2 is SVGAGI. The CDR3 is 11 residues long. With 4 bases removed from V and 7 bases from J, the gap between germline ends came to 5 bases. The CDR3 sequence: CASSLGNEQFF. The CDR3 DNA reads TGTGCCAGCAGTTTGGGGAATGAGCAGTTCTTC.

As DNA, the CDR3 is TGTGCCAGCAGCCACGACAGGGGGCAGTCACCCCTCCACTTT. Its translation: CASSHDRGQSPLHF. This chain uses TRBV14 with TRBJ1-6; 10 nucleotides agree with TRBD1. CDR1 is SGHDN, CDR2 FVKESK, per germline. With V trimmed by 3 bases and J by 10 bases, 3 bases remained unmatched. CDR3 size: 14 residues.

The CDR3 region is CASTPAGGQETQYF. The CDR3 coding sequence is TGTGCCAGCACCCCTGCTGGAGGGCAGGAGACCCAGTACTTC. The chain links TRBV7-9 to TRBJ2-5; TRBD2 is a possible D gene (6 bases). Looked up from germline, CDR1 is SEHNR and CDR2 is FQNEAQ (reference sequence). Trimming shortened V by 7 bases and J by 5 bases, and 17 bases separated the two germline ends. The CDR3 runs to 14 residues.

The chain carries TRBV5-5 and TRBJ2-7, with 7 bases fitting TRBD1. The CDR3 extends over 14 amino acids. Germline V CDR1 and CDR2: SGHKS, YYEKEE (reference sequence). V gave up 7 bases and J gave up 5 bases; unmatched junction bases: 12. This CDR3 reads CASGATGTAHEQYF. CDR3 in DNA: TGTGCCAGCGGCGCGACAGGGACGGCCCACGAGCAGTACTTC.

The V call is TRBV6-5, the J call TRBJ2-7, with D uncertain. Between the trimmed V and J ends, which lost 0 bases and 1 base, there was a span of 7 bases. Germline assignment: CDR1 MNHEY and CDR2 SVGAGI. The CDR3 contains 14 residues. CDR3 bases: TGTGCCAGCAGTTACTCGGTAGAGTCCTACGAGCAGTACTTC. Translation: CASSYSVESYEQYF.

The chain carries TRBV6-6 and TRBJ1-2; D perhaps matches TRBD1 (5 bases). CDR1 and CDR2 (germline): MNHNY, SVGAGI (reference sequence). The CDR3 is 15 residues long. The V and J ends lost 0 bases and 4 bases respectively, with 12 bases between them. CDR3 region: CASSYSRGFTYGYTF. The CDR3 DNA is TGTGCCAGCAGTTACTCGAGGGGTTTTACCTATGGCTACACCTTC.

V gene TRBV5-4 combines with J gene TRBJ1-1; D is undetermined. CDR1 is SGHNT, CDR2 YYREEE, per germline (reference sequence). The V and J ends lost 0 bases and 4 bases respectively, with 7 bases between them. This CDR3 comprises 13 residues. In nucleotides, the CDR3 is TGTGCCAGCAGCTTGGGAAAGGGCACTGAAGCTTTCTTT. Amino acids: CASSLGKGTEAFF.

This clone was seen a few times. The CDR3 DNA is TGCGCCAGCAGCTTGGATGGTTGGAGCACTGAAGCTTTCTTT. This gives the protein CASSLDGWSTEAFF. The chain joins TRBV5-1 to TRBJ1-1; no clear D. V was trimmed by 0 bases and J by 4 bases, leaving 10 bases between them. This CDR3 region has 14 residues. Germline V gives CDR1 SGHRS, CDR2 YFSETQ.

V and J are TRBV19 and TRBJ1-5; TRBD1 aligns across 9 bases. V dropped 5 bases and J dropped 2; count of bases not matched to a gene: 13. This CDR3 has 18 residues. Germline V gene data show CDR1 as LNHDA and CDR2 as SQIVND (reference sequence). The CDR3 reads CASSQGQGVYSGNQPQHF. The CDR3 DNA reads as TGTGCCAGTAGTCAGGGACAGGGAGTTTATTCTGGCAATCAGCCCCAGCATTTT.

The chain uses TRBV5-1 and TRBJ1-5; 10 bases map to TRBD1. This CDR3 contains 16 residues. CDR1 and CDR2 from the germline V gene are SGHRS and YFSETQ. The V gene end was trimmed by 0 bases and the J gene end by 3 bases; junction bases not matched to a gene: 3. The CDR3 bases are TGCGCCAGCAGCTTGGGCGGGACAGGGGCCAATCAGCCCCAGCATTTT. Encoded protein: CASSLGGTGANQPQHF.

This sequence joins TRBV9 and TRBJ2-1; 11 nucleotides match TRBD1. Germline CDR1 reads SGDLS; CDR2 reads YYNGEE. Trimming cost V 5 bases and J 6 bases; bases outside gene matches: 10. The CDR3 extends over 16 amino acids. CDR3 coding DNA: TGTGCCAGCAGTTTCAACCGGGACAGGGGGGGCAATGAGCAGTTCTTC. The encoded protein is CASSFNRDRGGNEQFF.

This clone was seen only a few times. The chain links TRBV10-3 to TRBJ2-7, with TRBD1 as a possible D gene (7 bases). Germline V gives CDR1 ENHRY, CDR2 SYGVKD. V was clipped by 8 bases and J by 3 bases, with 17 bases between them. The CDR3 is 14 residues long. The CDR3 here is CAIGEAGQLYEQYF. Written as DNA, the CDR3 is TGTGCCATCGGGGAGGCGGGACAGCTCTACGAGCAGTACTTC.

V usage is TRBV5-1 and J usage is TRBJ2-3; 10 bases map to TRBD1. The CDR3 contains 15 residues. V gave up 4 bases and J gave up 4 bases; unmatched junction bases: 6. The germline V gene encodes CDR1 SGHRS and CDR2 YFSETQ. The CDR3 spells CASSLGQGVPDTQYF. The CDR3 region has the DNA TGCGCCAGCAGCCTCGGACAGGGGGTCCCAGATACGCAGTATTTT. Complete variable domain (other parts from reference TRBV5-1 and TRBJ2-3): KAGVTQTPRYLIKTRGQQVTLSCSPISGHRSVSWYQQTPGQGLQFLFEYFSETQRNKGNFPGRFSGRQFSNSRSEMNVSTLELGDSALYLCASSLGQGVPDTQYFGPGTRLTVL.

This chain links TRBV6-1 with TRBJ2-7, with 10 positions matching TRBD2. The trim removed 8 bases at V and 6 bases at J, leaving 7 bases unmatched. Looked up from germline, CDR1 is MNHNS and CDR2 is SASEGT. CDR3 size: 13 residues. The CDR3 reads CASRTSGPLEQYF. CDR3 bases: TGTGCCAGCCGGACTAGCGGCCCCCTCGAGCAGTACTTC.

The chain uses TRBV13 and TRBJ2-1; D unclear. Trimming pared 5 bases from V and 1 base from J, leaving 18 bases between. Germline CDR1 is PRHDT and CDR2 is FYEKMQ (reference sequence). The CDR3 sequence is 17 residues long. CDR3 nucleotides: TGTGCCAGCAGCGCTAGTACCCCTTTTTGGTCCTACAATGAGCAGTTCTTC. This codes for CASSASTPFWSYNEQFF.

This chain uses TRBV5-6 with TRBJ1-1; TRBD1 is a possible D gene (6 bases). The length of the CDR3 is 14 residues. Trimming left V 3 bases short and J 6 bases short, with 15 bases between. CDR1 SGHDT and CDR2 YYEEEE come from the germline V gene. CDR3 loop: CASSSTGRAAEAFF. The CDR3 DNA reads TGTGCCAGCAGCTCCACAGGGAGGGCGGCTGAAGCTTTCTTT. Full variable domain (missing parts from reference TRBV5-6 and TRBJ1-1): DAGVTQSPTHLIKTRGQQVTLRCSPKSGHDTVSWYQQALGQGPQFIFQYYEEEERQRGNFPDRFSGHQFPNYSSELNVNALLLGDSALYLCASSSTGRAAEAFFGQGTRLTVV.

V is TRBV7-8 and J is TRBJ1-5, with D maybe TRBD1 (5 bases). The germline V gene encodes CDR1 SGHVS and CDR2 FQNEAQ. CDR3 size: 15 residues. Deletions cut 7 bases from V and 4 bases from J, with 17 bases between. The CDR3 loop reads CASNDQGSGNQPQHF. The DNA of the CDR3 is TGTGCCAGCAACGATCAGGGAAGTGGGAATCAGCCCCAGCATTTT.

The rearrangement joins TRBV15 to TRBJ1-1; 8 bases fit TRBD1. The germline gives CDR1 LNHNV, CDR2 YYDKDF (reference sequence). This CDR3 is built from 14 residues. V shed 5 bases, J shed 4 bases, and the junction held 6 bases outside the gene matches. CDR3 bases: TGTGCCACCAGCCCCAGACAGGGGAGCACTGAAGCTTTCTTT. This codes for CATSPRQGSTEAFF.

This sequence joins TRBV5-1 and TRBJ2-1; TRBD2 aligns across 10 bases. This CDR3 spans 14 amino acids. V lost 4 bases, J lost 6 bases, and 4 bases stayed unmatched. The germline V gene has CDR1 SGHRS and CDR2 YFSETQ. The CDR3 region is CASSPGTSVNEQFF. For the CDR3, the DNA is TGCGCCAGCAGCCCAGGGACTAGCGTCAATGAGCAGTTCTTC.

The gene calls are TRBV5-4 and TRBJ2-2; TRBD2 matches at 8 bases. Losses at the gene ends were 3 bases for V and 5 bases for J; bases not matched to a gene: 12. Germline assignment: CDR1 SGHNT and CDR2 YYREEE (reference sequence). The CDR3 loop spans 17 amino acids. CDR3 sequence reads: CASSSEELAVRTGELFF. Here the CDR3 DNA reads TGTGCCAGCAGCTCCGAGGAACTAGCGGTGAGGACCGGGGAGCTGTTTTTT.

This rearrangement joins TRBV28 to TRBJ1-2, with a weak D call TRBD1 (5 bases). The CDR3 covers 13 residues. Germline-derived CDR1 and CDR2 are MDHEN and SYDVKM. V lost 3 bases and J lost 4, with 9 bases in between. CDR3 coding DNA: TGTGCCAGCAGTTTCCGAGGGGTCTATGGCTACACCTTC. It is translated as CASSFRGVYGYTF.

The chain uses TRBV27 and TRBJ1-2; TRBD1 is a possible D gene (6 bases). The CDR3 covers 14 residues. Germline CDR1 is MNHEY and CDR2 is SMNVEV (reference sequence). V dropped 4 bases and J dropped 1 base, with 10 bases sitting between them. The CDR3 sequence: CASSSRGSNYGYTF. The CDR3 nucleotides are TGTGCCAGCAGTTCCAGGGGAAGTAACTATGGCTACACCTTC.